A single sample gave rise to the 3 T cell receptor beta chains below, sequenced in a study of shared clonotypes between healthy human individuals. Assay used: immunoSEQ multiplex PCR; TCRdb lists only in-frame clones, some missing. The sample gives more than 2,000,000 clones, 93% of which show up once; about 0.39% is in the top ten. The sample consisted of naive CD4+ T cells from PBMCs. The subset was: CD45RA+ positively selected. Every receptor here comes from a man aged 18 to 30 in good health. Some clones in this sample may be carry-over from other donors' samples.

The gene calls are TRBV6-6 and TRBJ2-2; D remains ambiguous. With 6 bases removed from V and 0 bases from J, the gap between germline ends came to 8 bases. The germline gives CDR1 MNHNY, CDR2 SVGAGI (reference sequence). This CDR3 is 14 amino acids long. CDR3 in DNA: TGTGCCAGCAGATACATGTCGAACACCGGGGAGCTGTTTTTT. Translation gives CASRYMSNTGELFF.

V usage is TRBV18 and J usage is TRBJ2-3, with TRBD1 as a possible D gene (5 bases). This CDR3 has 14 amino acids. Looked up from germline, CDR1 is KGHSH and CDR2 is LQKENI. Between the trimmed V and J ends, which lost 3 bases and 2 bases, there was a span of 9 bases. CDR3 nucleotide sequence: TGTGCCAGCTCACCGACAGCGAACACAGATACGCAGTATTTT. This gives the protein CASSPTANTDTQYF.

The chain recombines TRBV28 with TRBJ2-7; D remains ambiguous. Germline V gives CDR1 MDHEN, CDR2 SYDVKM. The length of the CDR3 is 13 residues. The ends were cut back, 3 bases at V and 5 bases at J, with 11 bases in the middle. CDR3 sequence reads: CASSFSGRDEQYF. CDR3 nucleotide sequence: TGTGCCAGCAGTTTCTCGGGCCGCGACGAGCAGTACTTC.